This is a list of T cell receptor beta chains from one sample in a study of cytomegalovirus exposure and HLA in healthy donors. TCRdb keeps only in-frame clones here, not all; method: immunoSEQ multiplex PCR. The repertoire holds approximately 110,000 clones, with 65% to 75% as singletons. The sequenced sample was PBMCs. These receptors all come from a woman aged 50 to 60 in good health and CMV-seropositive. CDR3s include the opening cysteine and the closing phenylalanine or tryptophan. A D gene is named only where the DNA matches it firmly. Expanded clones are given a class, and other clones once, few, many or no size at all.

length | J | V | D | size | CDR3 | DNA
14 | TRBJ1-6 | TRBV27 | NA | NA | CASSVTQYNSPLHF | TGTGCCAGCAGTGTAACTCAATATAATTCACCCCTCCACTTT
12 | TRBJ2-3 | TRBV7-2 | NA | NA | CASSPRTDTQYF | TGTGCCAGCAGCCCTCGCACAGATACGCAGTATTTT
12 | TRBJ2-1 | TRBV11-2 | NA | once | CASSLQGYEQFF | TGTGCCAGCAGCTTACAGGGGTATGAGCAGTTCTTC
16 | TRBJ1-3 | TRBV9 | NA | NA | CASSVGEGGSGNTIYF | TGTGCCAGCAGCGTAGGGGAGGGGGGCTCTGGAAACACCATATATTTT
16 | TRBJ2-1 | TRBV2 | TRBD1 | NA | CASNLRQGGFGNEQFF | TGTGCCAGCAACCTCCGACAGGGGGGGTTTGGCAATGAGCAGTTCTTC
13 | TRBJ1-2 | TRBV5-6 | TRBD1 | few | CASSSDRGLGYTF | TGTGCCAGCAGCTCGGACAGGGGGCTTGGCTACACCTTC
15 | TRBJ2-5 | TRBV5-1 | TRBD1 | NA | CASSSDRGSGETQYF | TGCGCCAGCAGCTCGGACAGGGGCAGCGGGGAGACCCAGTACTTC
13 | TRBJ1-2 | TRBV6-5 | TRBD1 | NA | CASRDRGNYGYTF | TGTGCCAGCAGGGACAGGGGTAACTATGGCTACACCTTC
17 | TRBJ2-3 | TRBV11-2 | TRBD1 | NA | CASSFDGTGWVADTQYF | TGTGCCAGCAGCTTCGATGGGACAGGGTGGGTCGCAGATACGCAGTATTTT
13 | TRBJ1-2 | TRBV4-2 | NA | NA | CASSRADGRGYTF | TGTGCCAGCAGCCGAGCGGACGGGCGGGGCTACACCTTC